These 23 T cell receptor beta chains were all obtained from the same sample, sequenced in a study of OX40 agonist ivuxolimab in advanced cancers. TCRdb's copy holds only in-frame clones and misses some; the assay was immunoSEQ multiplex PCR. In the table there are about 79,000 clones, 92% of which are singletons. The source material was CD4+ or CD8+ T cells sorted from blood, sampled in a trial of the OX40 agonist ivuxolimab. The receptors stem from an adult with an advanced solid tumor such as melanoma, head and neck, liver or kidney cancer.

J is TRBJ2-3 and V is TRBV7-9; no firm D call. The germline V gene encodes CDR1 SEHNR and CDR2 FQNEAQ (reference sequence). V was clipped by 0 bases and J by 5 bases, with 0 bases between them. The CDR3 covers 11 residues. CDR3 sequence reads: CASSLADTQYF. The CDR3 DNA follows: TGTGCCAGCAGCTTAGCAGATACGCAGTATTTT.

The chain joins TRBV5-1 to TRBJ1-2, with 9 positions matching TRBD1. J was trimmed by 0 bases and V by 6 bases; bases with no gene match: 15. Germline V lookup: CDR1 SGHRS, CDR2 YFSETQ. The CDR3 runs 18 residues. The CDR3 protein is CASTRTGALEGANYGYTF. Written as DNA, the CDR3 is TGCGCCAGCACCCGGACAGGGGCTCTCGAGGGGGCTAACTATGGCTACACCTTC. Full variable domain (missing parts from reference TRBV5-1 and TRBJ1-2): KAGVTQTPRYLIKTRGQQVTLSCSPISGHRSVSWYQQTPGQGLQFLFEYFSETQRNKGNFPGRFSGRQFSNSRSEMNVSTLELGDSALYLCASTRTGALEGANYGYTFGSGTRLTVV.

This chain connects TRBV30 to TRBJ2-3; D unresolved. Germline CDR1 and CDR2: GTSNPN and SVGIG (reference sequence). There are 15 residues in the CDR3. Trimming cost V 0 bases and J 0 bases, with 10 bases left between them. Written as DNA, the CDR3 is TGTGCCTGGAGTGTACTCGGCAGAAGCACAGATACGCAGTATTTT. Amino acids: CAWSVLGRSTDTQYF. The full variable domain, its missing parts supplied by reference TRBV30 and TRBJ2-3, is SQTIHQWPATLVQPVGSPLSLECTVEGTSNPNLYWYRQAAGRGLQLLFYSVGIGQISSEVPQNLSASRPQDRQFILSSKKLLLSDSGFYLCAWSVLGRSTDTQYFGPGTRLTVL.

The gene calls are TRBV2 and TRBJ1-2, with a possible D match to TRBD1 (5 bases). The CDR3 consists of 13 residues. Trimming removed 5 bases from V and 3 bases from J, with 10 bases in between. CDR1 is SNHLY and CDR2 is FYNNEI in the germline V gene. CDR3 bases: TGTGCCAGCAGTCCGACAGCCTACTATGGCTACACCTTC. This encodes CASSPTAYYGYTF.

V and J are TRBV27 and TRBJ2-2, with D maybe TRBD1 (6 bases). The CDR3 extends over 17 amino acids. CDR1 is MNHEY, CDR2 SMNVEV, per germline (reference sequence). V was cut by 2 bases and J by 3 bases, with 16 bases left in between. The CDR3 DNA is TGTGCCAGCAGTTTAAGTCTCAGACAGGCTTACACCGGGGAGCTGTTTTTT. Its protein is CASSLSLRQAYTGELFF.

CDR3 sequence: CASSYGTQTYEQYF. In DNA form, the CDR3 reads TGTGCCAGCAGCTACGGGACTCAAACCTACGAGCAGTACTTC. This chain connects TRBV5-6 to TRBJ2-7; TRBD2 might be the D (6 bases). Germline V gene data show CDR1 as SGHDT and CDR2 as YYEEEE. The CDR3 runs to 14 residues. V lost 3 bases, J lost 2 bases, and 12 bases lay in between.

The rearrangement uses TRBV11-2 and TRBJ2-1; the D call may be TRBD1 or TRBD2 (5 bases each). This CDR3 region has 19 residues. Trimming stripped 0 bases from V and 8 bases from J, with 26 bases between. The germline CDR1 and CDR2 sequences are SGHAT and FQNNGV. The CDR3 sequence is CASSLDVATITFRGDEQFF. CDR3 DNA sequence: TGTGCCAGCAGCTTAGATGTAGCCACCATTACCTTCCGGGGCGATGAGCAGTTCTTC.

CDR3 loop: CASSFGPSGVGELFF. CDR3 coding DNA: TGTGCCAGCAGCTTTGGGCCTAGCGGGGTCGGGGAGCTGTTTTTT. The rearrangement joins TRBV5-4 to TRBJ2-2; TRBD2 agrees at 9 bases. CDR3 length equals 15 residues. Germline CDR1 and CDR2: SGHNT and YYREEE (reference sequence). Unmatched junction bases numbered 6, after V lost 2 bases and J lost 7 bases.

The chain employs TRBV5-4 and TRBJ1-2; no clear D. Deletions cut 4 bases from V and 8 bases from J, with 21 bases between. Germline assignment: CDR1 SGHNT and CDR2 YYREEE (reference sequence). This CDR3 is 15 amino acids long. The CDR3 sequence is CASSGDTWVDIGYTF. The CDR3 nucleotides read TGTGCCAGCAGCGGAGACACGTGGGTAGATATCGGCTACACCTTC.

This clone was found once. V is TRBV9 and J is TRBJ1-1; 10 bases fit TRBD1. Germline CDR1 and CDR2: SGDLS and YYNGEE. The CDR3 totals 15 residues. V was clipped by 0 bases and J by 6 bases; unmatched bases: 5. CDR3 DNA sequence: TGTGCCAGCAGCGTAGTCGGGACAGGGGCCCCTGAAGCTTTCTTT. Protein product: CASSVVGTGAPEAFF.

The chain carries TRBV6-5 and TRBJ1-5; no reliable D call. Germline V gives CDR1 MNHEY, CDR2 SVGAGI. The CDR3 length is 13 residues. The V and J ends lost 6 bases and 0 bases respectively, with 6 bases between them. The CDR3 is CASSPDSNQPQHF. The CDR3 bases are TGTGCCAGCAGCCCCGATAGCAATCAGCCCCAGCATTTT.

This chain connects TRBV5-1 to TRBJ1-4; 10 bases are a match to TRBD1. The germline V gene has CDR1 SGHRS and CDR2 YFSETQ. The CDR3 covers 14 residues. V dropped 5 bases and J dropped 7; count of bases not matched to a gene: 5. The CDR3 DNA is TGCGCCAGCAGTACCGGGACAGGGGTTGAAAAACTGTTTTTT. Translated, it gives CASSTGTGVEKLFF.

The V call is TRBV4-2, the J call TRBJ1-6; a possible D gene is TRBD1 (5 bases). Germline values: CDR1 LGHNA, CDR2 YNFKEQ. The CDR3 is 20 amino acids. The ends were cut back, 3 bases at V and 0 bases at J, with 21 bases in the middle. The CDR3 DNA reads TGTGCCAGCAGCCAGATAATGTGGGGCCAGGAGGGCTCCTATAATTCACCCCTCCACTTT. Translating it yields CASSQIMWGQEGSYNSPLHF.

This clone was detected a few times. The chain couples TRBV18 to TRBJ2-1, with D perhaps being TRBD1 or TRBD2 (6 bases each). The CDR3 totals 14 residues. Trimming took off 6 bases at V and 3 bases at J, with 12 bases between the two ends. Germline assignment: CDR1 KGHSH and CDR2 LQKENI. CDR3 region: CASSGGDNYNEQFF. The CDR3 region has the DNA TGTGCCAGCTCCGGCGGGGACAACTACAATGAGCAGTTCTTC.

The chain combines TRBV27 with TRBJ2-7; maybe TRBD2 (6 bases). The CDR3 is 14 amino acids. The germline V gene has CDR1 MNHEY and CDR2 SMNVEV (reference sequence). Trimming took off 0 bases at V and 5 bases at J, with 11 bases between the two ends. The CDR3 DNA reads as TGTGCCAGCAGTTTATCTGGGGGGACGCACGAGCAGTACTTC. Its protein product is CASSLSGGTHEQYF.

The chain carries TRBV19 and TRBJ2-3, with 9 bases aligning to TRBD2. V gave up 1 base and J gave up 5 bases; unmatched junction bases: 1. Germline CDR1 reads LNHDA; CDR2 reads SQIVND (reference sequence). The CDR3 sequence is 14 residues long. The CDR3 DNA reads TGTGCCAGTAGTATAGGCGGGGGGGAAGATACGCAGTATTTT. Amino acid sequence: CASSIGGGEDTQYF.

This chain uses TRBV7-3 with TRBJ1-5; 9 bases line up with TRBD1. The CDR3 totals 14 residues. Germline lookup yields CDR1 SGHTA and CDR2 FQGTGA. V lost 2 bases and J lost 6; bases outside the gene matches: 2. CDR3 amino acids: CASSLGDRVQPQHF. The DNA for the CDR3 is TGTGCCAGCAGCTTAGGGGACAGGGTTCAGCCCCAGCATTTT.

The rearrangement links TRBV25-1 to TRBJ1-2, with a tentative D call TRBD1 (5 bases). V was shortened by 5 bases and J by 4 bases, with 20 bases between the two germline ends. The CDR3 has 16 amino acids. The germline gives CDR1 MGHDK, CDR2 SYGVNS. The CDR3: CASSLSGDFSPYGYTF. The CDR3 bases are TGTGCCAGCAGTCTCTCCGGGGACTTTAGCCCCTATGGCTACACCTTC.

The rearrangement links TRBV6-6 to TRBJ2-7, with D uncertain. The CDR3 has 15 amino acids. CDR1 is MNHNY and CDR2 is SVGAGI in the germline V gene (reference sequence). The V end lost 4 bases, the J end lost 3 bases, and 16 bases lay between the germline ends. The CDR3 loop is CASSSGNPRVYEQYF. CDR3 nucleotides: TGTGCCAGCAGTTCCGGCAACCCCCGGGTCTACGAGCAGTACTTC.

The DNA of the CDR3 is TGTGCCAGCAGCTTAGGAGGGAACACCGGGGAGCTGTTTTTT. This codes for CASSLGGNTGELFF. The chain has TRBV11-2 and TRBJ2-2; D gene ambiguous. The CDR3 is 14 amino acids. CDR1 is SGHAT and CDR2 is FQNNGV in the germline V gene. V was shortened by 1 base and J by 1 base, with 4 bases between the two germline ends.

This chain links TRBV11-2 with TRBJ1-2; no clear D. The germline V gene has CDR1 SGHAT and CDR2 FQNNGV. The CDR3 totals 14 residues. Trimming shortened V by 5 bases and J by 3 bases, and 13 bases separated the two germline ends. CDR3 in DNA: TGTGCCAGCAGCCTAGCCCTATTAGACTATGGCTACACCTTC. Its translation is CASSLALLDYGYTF.

This chain links TRBV5-5 with TRBJ1-6, with 9 bases identical to TRBD1. V lost 3 bases and J lost 9; bases outside the gene matches: 7. From germline, CDR1 is SGHKS and CDR2 YYEKEE (reference sequence). The CDR3 loop spans 15 amino acids. CDR3 region: CASSSDRGSFSPLHF. The CDR3 DNA sequence: TGTGCCAGCAGCTCGGACAGGGGATCGTTTTCACCCCTCCACTTT.

The chain uses TRBV7-9 and TRBJ2-3; D unclear. The CDR3 length is 13 residues. CDR1 SEHNR and CDR2 FQNEAQ come from the germline V gene (reference sequence). The CDR3 reads CVQRDDFTDTQYF. CDR3 sequence (DNA): TGTGTTCAGAGAGATGACTTCACAGATACGCAGTATTTT.